The next 12 T cell receptor beta chains were all read from a single sample in a study of shared clonotypes between healthy human individuals. Profiled with immunoSEQ multiplex PCR; TCRdb holds only in-frame clones, not every one. The sample carries 950,000 to 1,300,000 clones, 65% to 75% recorded once. Material for sequencing was memory CD4+ T cells sorted from blood. Subset given: CD45RA-negative fraction. These receptors all stem from a man between 18 and 29 years old in good health.

The chain combines TRBV19 with TRBJ1-2; D possibly corresponds to TRBD1 (5 bases). Germline CDR1 is LNHDA and CDR2 is SQIVND (reference sequence). Trimming left V 6 bases short and J 7 bases short, with 9 bases between. The CDR3 spans 11 residues. This CDR3 is CASRGRSGYTF. CDR3 nucleotide sequence: TGTGCCAGTAGGGGACGGTCTGGCTACACCTTC.

This clone has only one observation. The rearrangement links TRBV19 to TRBJ1-3; D is possibly TRBD1 (5 bases). The germline gives CDR1 LNHDA, CDR2 SQIVND (reference sequence). The CDR3 is made up of 17 amino acids. V lost 4 bases, J lost 0 bases, and 16 bases lay in between. The CDR3 is CASSSPRDSRSGNTIYF. The CDR3, as DNA: TGTGCCAGTAGTAGCCCGAGGGACTCCCGCTCTGGAAACACCATATATTTT. The complete variable domain, with remaining parts taken from reference TRBV19 and TRBJ1-3, reads DGGITQSPKYLFRKEGQNVTLSCEQNLNHDAMYWYRQDPGQGLRLIYYSQIVNDFQKGDIAEGYSVSREKKESFPLTVTSAQKNPTAFYLCASSSPRDSRSGNTIYFGEGSWLTVV.

The chain combines TRBV19 with TRBJ2-2, with D maybe TRBD1 (6 bases). Germline CDR1 is LNHDA and CDR2 is SQIVND (reference sequence). V shed 8 bases and J shed 5 bases, with 9 bases lying between them. The length of the CDR3 is 12 residues. The DNA for the CDR3 is TGTGCCAGTCAGGGGAAAACCGGGGAGCTGTTTTTT. Amino acids: CASQGKTGELFF.

The chain is built from TRBV7-3 and TRBJ2-3; 7 positions agree with TRBD2. Germline values: CDR1 SGHTA, CDR2 FQGTGA. The CDR3 loop spans 15 amino acids. Trimming cost V 3 bases and J 2 bases; bases outside gene matches: 5. The CDR3 DNA reads TGTGCCAGCAGCTTGGCGGGACTACTCACAGATACGCAGTATTTT. Amino acid sequence: CASSLAGLLTDTQYF.

The chain combines TRBV7-9 with TRBJ1-4; no firm D call. CDR1 and CDR2 (germline): SEHNR, FQNEAQ (reference sequence). The CDR3 is 15 amino acids. Trimming removed 1 base at V and 4 bases at J, with 10 bases between. CDR3 region: CASSLGSSDNEKLFF. The CDR3 DNA follows: TGTGCCAGCAGCTTAGGCTCCAGCGATAATGAAAAACTGTTTTTT.

The chain has TRBV27 and TRBJ2-1; unclear D gene. The CDR3 length is 14 residues. Germline CDR1 is MNHEY and CDR2 is SMNVEV (reference sequence). V lost 3 bases to trimming and J lost 6 bases, with 12 bases between them. The CDR3 protein is CASSFVGIGNEQFF. CDR3 in DNA: TGTGCCAGCAGTTTTGTAGGGATAGGCAATGAGCAGTTCTTC.

This clone showed up just a few times. The chain carries TRBV28 and TRBJ2-5, with 8 bases fitting TRBD1. The germline V gene has CDR1 MDHEN and CDR2 SYDVKM. CDR3 length: 15 amino acids. With V trimmed by 2 bases and J by 5 bases, 7 bases remained unmatched. CDR3 DNA: TGTGCCAGCAGTTTAGGCACAGGGGGGACGGAGACCCAGTACTTC. This translates into CASSLGTGGTETQYF.

This rearrangement joins TRBV5-1 to TRBJ1-1; 9 bases map to TRBD1. J gave up 8 bases and V 1 base, and 9 bases lay outside the gene matches. Germline CDR1 and CDR2: SGHRS and YFSETQ. The CDR3 spans 15 residues. The CDR3 DNA reads as TGCGCCAGCAGCTTGAGAGGGAAGGGACAGGGAGAAGCTTTCTTT. This gives the protein CASSLRGKGQGEAFF.

The chain employs TRBV5-8 and TRBJ2-7; D might be TRBD2 (5 bases). Trimming removed 4 bases at V and 3 bases at J, with 14 bases between. CDR1 SGHTS and CDR2 YDEGEE come from the germline V gene. The CDR3 runs to 14 residues. The chain's CDR3 is CASSVGTDFYEQYF. The CDR3 DNA reads TGTGCCAGCAGCGTAGGAACGGACTTCTACGAGCAGTACTTC.

This chain links TRBV29-1 with TRBJ1-3, with 7 nucleotides matching TRBD1. V trimming: 7 bases; J trimming: 2 bases; junction bases outside the gene matches: 5. Germline values: CDR1 SQVTM, CDR2 ANQGSEA. This CDR3 contains 13 residues. The CDR3: CSAQGEAGNTIYF. DNA for the CDR3: TGCAGCGCCCAGGGGGAGGCTGGAAACACCATATATTTT. The complete variable domain, with remaining parts taken from reference TRBV29-1 and TRBJ1-3, reads SAVISQKPSRDICQRGTSLTIQCQVDSQVTMMFWYRQQPGQSLTLIATANQGSEATYESGFVIDKFPISRPNLTFSTLTVSNMSPEDSSIYLCSAQGEAGNTIYFGEGSWLTVV.

The V call is TRBV5-5, the J call TRBJ1-5; 8 bases agree with TRBD1. Germline assignment: CDR1 SGHKS and CDR2 YYEKEE (reference sequence). The CDR3 has 20 residues. After removal of 3 bases from V and 7 bases from J, the junction contained 24 bases not matched to a gene. The CDR3 DNA follows: TGTGCCAGCAGCTGGGGAGGAGTCCCGGGACAGGCCACATACGCCCAGCCCCAGCATTTT. Encoded protein: CASSWGGVPGQATYAQPQHF.

The rearrangement uses TRBV5-1 and TRBJ1-2, with a tentative D call TRBD1 (5 bases). The V and J ends lost 4 bases and 7 bases respectively, with 14 bases between them. CDR3 size: 13 residues. The germline CDR1 and CDR2 sequences are SGHRS and YFSETQ. CDR3: CASSPTGETGYTF. For the CDR3, the DNA is TGCGCCAGCAGCCCAACGGGGGAGACTGGCTACACCTTC.